This T cell receptor (beta chain) was captured in a study of identical twins. Study-level points and caveats: Out-of-frame alpha sequences that twins shared showed excess low generation probability. Fewer insertions marked abundant cord blood beta clonotypes; young adult naive trended weakly, memory not at all.

Of note for this clonotype: Its matching antigen is unknown.

TCRdb called the 5' RACE reads again in MiXCR, with one record for every CDR3 protein. The data show 400,000 to 600,000 distinct CDR3 sequences, around 20% seen once. Germline trimming cut 2 bases from V and 4 bases from J; bases unmatched to any gene: 6. Germline assignment: CDR1 SGHTA and CDR2 FQGNSA. The CDR3 sequence is 16 residues long. These data were also reused for a study on yellow fever vaccine responses in identical twins.

This sequence joins TRBV7-2 and TRBJ2-2, with 8 bases that match TRBD2. The sample was CD4+ T cells sorted from blood. This TCR came from a woman aged 18 to 35 in good health. CDR3 residues: CASSLKAGVATGELFF. DNA of the CDR3: TGTGCCAGCAGCTTAAAAGCGGGAGTCGCCACCGGGGAGCTGTTTTTT.